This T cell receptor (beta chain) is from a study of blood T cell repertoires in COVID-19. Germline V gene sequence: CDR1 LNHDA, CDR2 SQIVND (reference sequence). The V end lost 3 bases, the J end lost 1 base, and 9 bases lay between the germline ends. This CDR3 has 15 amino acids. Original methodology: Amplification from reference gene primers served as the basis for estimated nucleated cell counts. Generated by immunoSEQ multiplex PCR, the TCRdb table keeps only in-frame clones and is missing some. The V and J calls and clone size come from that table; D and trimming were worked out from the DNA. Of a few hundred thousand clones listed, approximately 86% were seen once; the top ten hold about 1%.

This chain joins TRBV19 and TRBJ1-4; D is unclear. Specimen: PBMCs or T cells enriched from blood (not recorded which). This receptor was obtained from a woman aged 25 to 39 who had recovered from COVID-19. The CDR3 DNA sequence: TGTGCCAGTAGTATTTCGACGGGAACTAATGAAAAACTGTTTTTT. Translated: CASSISTGTNEKLFF.